The T cell receptor beta chain described here comes from a study of blood T cell repertoires in COVID-19. Background on the study: T cells, B-cell-depleted T cells, or PBMCs provided the cDNA or gDNA that served as material.

Each participant's cohort was designated according to participant-reported clinical history. Using immunoSEQ multiplex PCR, the repertoire was profiled, and TCRdb retains in-frame clones only, with some absent. The sample records 200,000 to 300,000 clones, around 88% being singletons. This clonotype was sampled from a woman aged 25 to 45 who had recovered from COVID-19. Sample: PBMCs or T cells enriched from blood (not recorded which).

This chain's CDR3 is CAWSKLRGGEKLFF. Here the CDR3 DNA reads TGTGCCTGGAGTAAACTACGGGGAGGGGAAAAACTGTTTTTT. This chain links TRBV30 with TRBJ1-4; D not certain. V gave up 2 bases and J gave up 8 bases, with 15 bases separating them. CDR3 length: 14 residues. Germline V gene data show CDR1 as GTSNPN and CDR2 as SVGIG (reference sequence).